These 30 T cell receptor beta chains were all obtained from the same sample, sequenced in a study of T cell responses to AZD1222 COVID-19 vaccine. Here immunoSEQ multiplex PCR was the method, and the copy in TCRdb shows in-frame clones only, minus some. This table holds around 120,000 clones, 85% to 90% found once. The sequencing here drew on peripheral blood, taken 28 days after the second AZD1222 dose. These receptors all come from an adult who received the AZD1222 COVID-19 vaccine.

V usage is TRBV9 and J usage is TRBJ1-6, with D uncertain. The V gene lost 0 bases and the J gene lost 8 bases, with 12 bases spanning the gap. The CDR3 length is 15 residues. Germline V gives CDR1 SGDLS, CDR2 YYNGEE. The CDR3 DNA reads TGTGCCAGCAGCGTAGGTCGGGAAGGCTATTCACCCCTCCACTTT. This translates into CASSVGREGYSPLHF.

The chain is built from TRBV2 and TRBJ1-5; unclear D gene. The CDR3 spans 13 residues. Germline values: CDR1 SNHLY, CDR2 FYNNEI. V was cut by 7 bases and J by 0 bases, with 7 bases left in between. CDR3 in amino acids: CASKSDSNQPQHF. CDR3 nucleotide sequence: TGTGCCAGCAAGAGCGATAGCAATCAGCCCCAGCATTTT.

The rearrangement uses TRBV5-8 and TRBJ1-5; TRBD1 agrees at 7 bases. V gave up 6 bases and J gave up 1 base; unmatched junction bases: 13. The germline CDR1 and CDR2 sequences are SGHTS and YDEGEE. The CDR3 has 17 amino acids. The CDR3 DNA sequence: TGTGCCAGCACCTTTTGGCAGGGGGAAGGGAGCAATCAGCCCCAGCATTTT. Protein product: CASTFWQGEGSNQPQHF.

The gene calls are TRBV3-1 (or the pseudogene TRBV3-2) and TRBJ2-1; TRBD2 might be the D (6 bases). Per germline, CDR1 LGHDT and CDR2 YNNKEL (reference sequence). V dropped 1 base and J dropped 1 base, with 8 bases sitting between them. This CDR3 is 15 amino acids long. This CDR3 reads CASSQAGVSYNEQFF. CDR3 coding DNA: TGTGCCAGCAGCCAAGCGGGGGTTTCCTACAATGAGCAGTTCTTC.

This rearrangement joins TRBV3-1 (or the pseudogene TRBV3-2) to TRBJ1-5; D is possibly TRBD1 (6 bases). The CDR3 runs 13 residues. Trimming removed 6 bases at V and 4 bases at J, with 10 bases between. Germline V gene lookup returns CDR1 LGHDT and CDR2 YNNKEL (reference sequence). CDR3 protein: CASSQQGNQPQHF. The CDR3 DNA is TGTGCCAGCAGTCAACAGGGAAATCAGCCCCAGCATTTT.

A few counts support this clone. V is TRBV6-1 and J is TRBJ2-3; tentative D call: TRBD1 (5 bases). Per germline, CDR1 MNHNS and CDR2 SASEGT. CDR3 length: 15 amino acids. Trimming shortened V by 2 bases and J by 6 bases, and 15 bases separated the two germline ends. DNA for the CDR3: TGTGCCAGCAGTGAATATGGACAAGCCACCGATACGCAGTATTTT. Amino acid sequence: CASSEYGQATDTQYF.

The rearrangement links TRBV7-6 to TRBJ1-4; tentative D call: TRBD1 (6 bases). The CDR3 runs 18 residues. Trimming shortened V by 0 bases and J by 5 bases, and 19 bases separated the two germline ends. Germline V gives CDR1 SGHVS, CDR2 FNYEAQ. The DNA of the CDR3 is TGTGCCAGCAGCTTAGCGCTTTATAGGAGACAGGAGAATGAAAAACTGTTTTTT. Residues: CASSLALYRRQENEKLFF.

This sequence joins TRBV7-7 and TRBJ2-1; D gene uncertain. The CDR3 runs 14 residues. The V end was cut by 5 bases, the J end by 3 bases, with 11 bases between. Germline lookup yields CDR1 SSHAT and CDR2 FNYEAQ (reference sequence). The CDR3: CASSPTAVYNEQFF. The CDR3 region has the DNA TGTGCCAGCAGCCCCACAGCAGTCTACAATGAGCAGTTCTTC.

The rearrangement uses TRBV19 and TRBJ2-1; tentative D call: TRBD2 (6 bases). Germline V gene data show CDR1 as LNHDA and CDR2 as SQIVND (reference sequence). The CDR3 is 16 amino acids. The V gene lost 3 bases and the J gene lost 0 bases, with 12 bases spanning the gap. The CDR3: CASSMGLFSSYNEQFF. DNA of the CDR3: TGTGCCAGTAGTATGGGACTTTTCAGCTCCTACAATGAGCAGTTCTTC.

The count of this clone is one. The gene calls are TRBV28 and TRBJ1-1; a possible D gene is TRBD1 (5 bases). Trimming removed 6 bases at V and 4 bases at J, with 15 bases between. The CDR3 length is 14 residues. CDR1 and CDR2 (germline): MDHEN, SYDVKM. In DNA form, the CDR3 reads TGTGCCAGCAGCCCTTCCGGGGCTGGCACTGAAGCTTTCTTT. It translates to CASSPSGAGTEAFF.

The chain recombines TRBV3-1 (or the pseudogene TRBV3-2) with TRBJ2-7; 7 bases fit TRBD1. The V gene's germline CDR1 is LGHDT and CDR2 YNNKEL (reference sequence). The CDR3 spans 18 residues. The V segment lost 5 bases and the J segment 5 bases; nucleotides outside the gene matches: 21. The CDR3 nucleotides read TGTGCCAGCAGCTCCCAGCGCCGCGACAGGGAGCCGAGTCACGAGCAGTACTTC. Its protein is CASSSQRRDREPSHEQYF.

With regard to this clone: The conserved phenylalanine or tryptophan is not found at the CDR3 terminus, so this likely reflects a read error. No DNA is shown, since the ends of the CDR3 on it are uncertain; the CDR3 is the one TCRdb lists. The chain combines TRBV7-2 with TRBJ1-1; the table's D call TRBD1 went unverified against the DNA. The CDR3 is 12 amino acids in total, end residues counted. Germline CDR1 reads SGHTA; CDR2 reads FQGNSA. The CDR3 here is CASSSGQVTLVL.

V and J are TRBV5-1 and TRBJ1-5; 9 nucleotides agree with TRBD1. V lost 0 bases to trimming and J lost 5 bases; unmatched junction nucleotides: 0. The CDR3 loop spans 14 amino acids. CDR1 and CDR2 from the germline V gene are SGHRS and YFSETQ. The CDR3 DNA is TGCGCCAGCAGCTTGGGGACAGGGGATCAGCCCCAGCATTTT. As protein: CASSLGTGDQPQHF.

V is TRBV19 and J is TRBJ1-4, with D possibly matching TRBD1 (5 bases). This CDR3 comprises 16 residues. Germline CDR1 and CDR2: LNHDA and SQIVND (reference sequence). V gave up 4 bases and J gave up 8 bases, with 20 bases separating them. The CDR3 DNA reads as TGTGCCAGTAGTAACCCCAGGCAGGGCCGGGGAGAAAAACTGTTTTTT. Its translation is CASSNPRQGRGEKLFF.

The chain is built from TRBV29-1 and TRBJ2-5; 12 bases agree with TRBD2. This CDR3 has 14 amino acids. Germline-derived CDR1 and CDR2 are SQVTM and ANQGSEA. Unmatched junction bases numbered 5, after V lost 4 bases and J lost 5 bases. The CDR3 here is CSVAASGGEETQYF. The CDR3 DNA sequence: TGCAGCGTTGCGGCTAGCGGGGGGGAGGAGACCCAGTACTTC.

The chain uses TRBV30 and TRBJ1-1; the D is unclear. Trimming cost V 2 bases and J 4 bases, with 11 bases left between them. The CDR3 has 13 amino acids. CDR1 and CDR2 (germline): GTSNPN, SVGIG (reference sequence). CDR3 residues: CAWSWGDGTEAFF. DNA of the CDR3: TGTGCCTGGAGTTGGGGAGATGGCACTGAAGCTTTCTTT. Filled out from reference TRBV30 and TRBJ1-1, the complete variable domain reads SQTIHQWPATLVQPVGSPLSLECTVEGTSNPNLYWYRQAAGRGLQLLFYSVGIGQISSEVPQNLSASRPQDRQFILSSKKLLLSDSGFYLCAWSWGDGTEAFFGQGTRLTVV.

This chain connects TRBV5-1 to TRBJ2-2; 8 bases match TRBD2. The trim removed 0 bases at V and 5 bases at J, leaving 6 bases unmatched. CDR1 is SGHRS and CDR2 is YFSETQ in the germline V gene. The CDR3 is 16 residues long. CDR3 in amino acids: CASSLASGRTTGELFF. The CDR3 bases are TGCGCCAGCAGCTTGGCCAGCGGGAGAACGACCGGGGAGCTGTTTTTT.

The CDR3 coding sequence is TGTGCCAGCAGCTTAGCAGGAGACAAAAGCTCCTACGAGCAGTACTTC. It is translated as CASSLAGDKSSYEQYF. The gene calls are TRBV7-8 and TRBJ2-7, with no clear D. V was shortened by 0 bases and J by 0 bases, with 12 bases between the two germline ends. This CDR3 spans 16 amino acids. Germline CDR1 is SGHVS and CDR2 is FQNEAQ.

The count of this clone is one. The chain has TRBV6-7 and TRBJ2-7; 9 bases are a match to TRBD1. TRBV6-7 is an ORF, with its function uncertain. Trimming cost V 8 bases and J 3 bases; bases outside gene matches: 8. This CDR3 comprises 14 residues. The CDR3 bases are TGTGCCAGCGTCGTCAGGACAGGGGACTACGAGCAGTACTTC. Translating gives CASVVRTGDYEQYF.

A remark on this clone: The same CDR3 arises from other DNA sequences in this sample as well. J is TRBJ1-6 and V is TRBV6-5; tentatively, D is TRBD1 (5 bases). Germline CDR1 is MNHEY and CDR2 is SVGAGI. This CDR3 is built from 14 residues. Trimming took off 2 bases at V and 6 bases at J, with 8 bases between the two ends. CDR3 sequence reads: CASSYGGSNSPLHF. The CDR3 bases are TGTGCCAGCAGTTACGGGGGTTCTAATTCACCCCTCCACTTT.

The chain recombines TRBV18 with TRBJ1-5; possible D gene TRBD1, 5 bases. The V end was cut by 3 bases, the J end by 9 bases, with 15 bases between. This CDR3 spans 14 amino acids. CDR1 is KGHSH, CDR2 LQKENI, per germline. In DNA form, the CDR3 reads TGTGCCAGCTCACCGGACGGGGGAGGGTCGCCCCAGCATTTT. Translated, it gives CASSPDGGGSPQHF.

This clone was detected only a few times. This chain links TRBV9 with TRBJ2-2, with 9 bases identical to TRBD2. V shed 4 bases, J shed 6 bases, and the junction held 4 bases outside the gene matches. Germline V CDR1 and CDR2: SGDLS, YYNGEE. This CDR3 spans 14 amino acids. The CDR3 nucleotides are TGTGCCAGCAGCCCGCGGACTAGCGCCGGGGAGCTGTTTTTT. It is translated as CASSPRTSAGELFF. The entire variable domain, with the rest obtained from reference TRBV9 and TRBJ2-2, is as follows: DSGVTQTPKHLITATGQRVTLRCSPRSGDLSVYWYQQSLDQGLQFLIQYYNGEERAKGNILERFSAQQFPDLHSELNLSSLELGDSALYFCASSPRTSAGELFFGEGSRLTVL.

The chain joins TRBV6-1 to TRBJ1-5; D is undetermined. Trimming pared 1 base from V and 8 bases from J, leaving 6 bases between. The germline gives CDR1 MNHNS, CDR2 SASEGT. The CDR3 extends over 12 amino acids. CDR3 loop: CASSEVDEPQHF. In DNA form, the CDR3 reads TGTGCCAGCAGTGAAGTAGATGAGCCCCAGCATTTT.

CDR3 sequence: CASSYSAGYEQYF. The CDR3 nucleotides are TGTGCCAGCAGTTACTCTGCGGGCTACGAGCAGTACTTC. The chain combines TRBV2 with TRBJ2-7; possible D gene TRBD2, 5 bases. The CDR3 has 13 residues. Trimming cost V 5 bases and J 3 bases, with 11 bases left between them. Germline lookup yields CDR1 SNHLY and CDR2 FYNNEI. Full variable domain (rest looked up from reference TRBV2 and TRBJ2-7): EPEVTQTPSHQVTQMGQEVILRCVPISNHLYFYWYRQILGQKVEFLVSFYNNEISEKSEIFDDQFSVERPDGSNFTLKIRSTKLEDSAMYFCASSYSAGYEQYFGPGTRLTVT.

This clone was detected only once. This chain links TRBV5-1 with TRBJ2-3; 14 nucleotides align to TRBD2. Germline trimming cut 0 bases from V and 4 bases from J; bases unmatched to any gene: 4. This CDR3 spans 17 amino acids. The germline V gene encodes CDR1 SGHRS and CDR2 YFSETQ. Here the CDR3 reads CASSLVGTSGSADTQYF. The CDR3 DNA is TGCGCCAGCAGCTTGGTAGGGACTAGCGGGAGTGCAGATACGCAGTATTTT.

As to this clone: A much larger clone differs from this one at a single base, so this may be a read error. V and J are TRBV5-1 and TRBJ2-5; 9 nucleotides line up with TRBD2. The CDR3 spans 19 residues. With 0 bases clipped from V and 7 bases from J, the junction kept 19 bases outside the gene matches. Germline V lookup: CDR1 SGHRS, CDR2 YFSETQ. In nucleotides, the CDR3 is TGCGCCAGCAGCTTGGAACCTCGCGGGGGGGCAGGCGCGCGGGGGACCCAGTACTTC. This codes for CASSLEPRGGAGARGTQYF. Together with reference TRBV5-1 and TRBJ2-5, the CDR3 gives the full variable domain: KAGVTQTPRYLIKTRGQQVTLSCSPISGHRSVSWYQQTPGQGLQFLFEYFSETQRNKGNFPGRFSGRQFSNSRSEMNVSTLELGDSALYLCASSLEPRGGAGARGTQYFGPGTRLLVL.

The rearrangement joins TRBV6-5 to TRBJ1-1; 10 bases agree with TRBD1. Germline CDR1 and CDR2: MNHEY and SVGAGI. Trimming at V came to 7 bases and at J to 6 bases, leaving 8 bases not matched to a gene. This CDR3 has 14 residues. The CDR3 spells CASIKRDRGSEAFF. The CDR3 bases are TGTGCCAGCATAAAACGGGACAGGGGCTCTGAAGCTTTCTTT.

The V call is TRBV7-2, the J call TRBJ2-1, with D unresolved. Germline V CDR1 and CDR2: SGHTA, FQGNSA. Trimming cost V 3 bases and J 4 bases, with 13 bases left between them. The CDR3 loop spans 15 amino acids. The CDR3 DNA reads TGTGCCAGCAGCTTTTCGCCCCTGGGTTACAATGAGCAGTTCTTC. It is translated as CASSFSPLGYNEQFF.

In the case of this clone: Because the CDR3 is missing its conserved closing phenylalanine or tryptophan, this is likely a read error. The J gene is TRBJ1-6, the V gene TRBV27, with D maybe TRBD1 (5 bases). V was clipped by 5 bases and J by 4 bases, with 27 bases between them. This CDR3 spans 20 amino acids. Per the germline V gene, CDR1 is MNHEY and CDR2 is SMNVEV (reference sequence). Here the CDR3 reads CASSPIRDRKGRGYNSPLHL. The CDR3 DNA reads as TGTGCCAGCAGTCCCATCCGGGACCGGAAAGGTCGGGGGTATAATTCACCCCTCCACCTT.

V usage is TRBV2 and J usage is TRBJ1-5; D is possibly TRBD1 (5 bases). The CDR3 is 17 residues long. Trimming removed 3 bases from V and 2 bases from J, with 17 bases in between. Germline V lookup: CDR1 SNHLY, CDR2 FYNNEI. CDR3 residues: CASSDVSGLHGNQPQHF. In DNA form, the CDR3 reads TGTGCCAGCAGTGACGTTTCGGGGCTCCATGGCAATCAGCCCCAGCATTTT.